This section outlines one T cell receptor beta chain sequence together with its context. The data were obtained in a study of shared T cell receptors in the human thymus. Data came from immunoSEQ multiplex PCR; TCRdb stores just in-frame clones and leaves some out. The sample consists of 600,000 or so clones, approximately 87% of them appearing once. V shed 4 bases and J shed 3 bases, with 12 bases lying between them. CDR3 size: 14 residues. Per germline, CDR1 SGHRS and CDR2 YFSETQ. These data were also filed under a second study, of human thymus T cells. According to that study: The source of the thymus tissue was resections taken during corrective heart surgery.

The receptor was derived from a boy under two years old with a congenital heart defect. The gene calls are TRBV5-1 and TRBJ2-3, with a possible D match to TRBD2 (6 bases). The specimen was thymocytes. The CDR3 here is CASSAGPITDTQYF. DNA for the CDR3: TGCGCCAGCAGCGCGGGACCAATAACAGATACGCAGTATTTT.